This section outlines one T cell receptor (beta chain) sequence together with its context. Its antigen is unknown. The CDR3 runs to 13 residues. In germline, CDR1 is MNHNY, CDR2 SVGAGI (reference sequence). J lost 7 bases, V lost 7 bases, and 8 bases had no gene match. This sample is part of a study of shared clonotypes between healthy human individuals. Study-wide results and caveats: Relative to their counterparts shared across all four donors, non-shared clonotypes exhibited diminished generation probabilities. Sharing across four donors was highest in naive CD4 (roughly 5%) and lowest in memory CD8 (approximately 0.4%). Researchers found naive subsets generally carried larger estimated richness than memory subsets.

CD8 cells classed as naive were CD45RO-negative and positively selected for CCR7, excluding terminally differentiated effector memory CD45RA+ cells. An assay was performed, and its level was deep. Sequencing was performed with immunoSEQ multiplex PCR; in TCRdb, only in-frame clones are kept and a portion is missing. Of about 600,000 clones in the sample, around 95% were seen once. This TCR came from a woman younger than 45 in good health. The sequencing sample was made of naive CD8+ T cells sorted from blood. The chain joins TRBV6-6 to TRBJ2-7; 9 positions match TRBD1. The CDR3 nucleotides are TGTGCCAGCAAACCGGGACAGGGAGGTGAGCAGTACTTC. It encodes CASKPGQGGEQYF.